A selection of T cell receptor beta chains follows, all from one sample in a study of OX40 agonist ivuxolimab in advanced cancers. Profiling relied on immunoSEQ multiplex PCR, and the TCRdb table lists in-frame clones only, not all of them. This sample has more than 65,000 clones, with more than 85% found just once. The sequenced sample was CD4+ or CD8+ T cells sorted from blood, obtained in a trial of the OX40 agonist ivuxolimab. These receptors were collected from an adult with an advanced solid tumor such as melanoma, head and neck, liver or kidney cancer. CDR3s leave out the opening cysteine and the closing phenylalanine or tryptophan. Fields, in order: V gene, CDR3 protein.

>TRBV5-4
ASSLDVGGRATQY
>TRBV28
ASKFWDTGELF
>TRBV5-1
ASSSFGTGGGSPLH
>TRBV6-5
ASTKGGTYEQY
>TRBV27
AIRMGAAYTDTQY
>TRBV27
ASSLLVTASGANVLT
>TRBV10-2
ASRRLAGNYEQY
>TRBV6-4
ASSDLAGHNEQF
>TRBV7-8
ASSFSGQGFNYGYT
>TRBV5-4
ATGTGNSYTQY
>TRBV27
ASSFSRELYNEQF